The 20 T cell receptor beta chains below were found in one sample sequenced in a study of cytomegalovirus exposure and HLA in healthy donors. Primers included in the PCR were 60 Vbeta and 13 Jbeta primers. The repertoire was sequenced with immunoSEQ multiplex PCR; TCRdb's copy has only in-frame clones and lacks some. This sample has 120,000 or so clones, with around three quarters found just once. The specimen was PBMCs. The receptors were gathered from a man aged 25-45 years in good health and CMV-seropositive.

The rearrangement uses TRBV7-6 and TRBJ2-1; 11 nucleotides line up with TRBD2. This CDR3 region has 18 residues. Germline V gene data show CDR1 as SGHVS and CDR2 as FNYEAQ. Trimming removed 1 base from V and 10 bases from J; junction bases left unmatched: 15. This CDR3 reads CASSLGFRTSGSLGEQFF. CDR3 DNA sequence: TGTGCCAGCAGCTTAGGTTTTAGGACTAGCGGGTCCCTCGGGGAGCAGTTCTTC.

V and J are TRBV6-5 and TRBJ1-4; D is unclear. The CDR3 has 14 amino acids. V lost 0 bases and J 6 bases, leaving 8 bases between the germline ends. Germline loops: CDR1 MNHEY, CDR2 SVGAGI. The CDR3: CASSYSLTDEKLFF. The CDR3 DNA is TGTGCCAGCAGTTACTCCCTAACGGATGAAAAACTGTTTTTT.

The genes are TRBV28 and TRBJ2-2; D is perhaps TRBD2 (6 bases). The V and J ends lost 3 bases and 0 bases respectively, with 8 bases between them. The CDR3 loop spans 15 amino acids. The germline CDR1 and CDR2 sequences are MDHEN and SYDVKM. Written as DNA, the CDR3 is TGTGCCAGCAGTTTGGGGGGATCGAACACCGGGGAGCTGTTTTTT. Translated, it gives CASSLGGSNTGELFF.

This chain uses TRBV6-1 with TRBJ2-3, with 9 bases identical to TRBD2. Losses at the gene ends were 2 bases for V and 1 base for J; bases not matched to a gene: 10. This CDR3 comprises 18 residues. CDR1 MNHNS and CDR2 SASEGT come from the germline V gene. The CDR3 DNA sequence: TGTGCCAGCAGTGAATTAGTGGGCGGGGGGGCCGGCACAGATACGCAGTATTTT. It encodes CASSELVGGGAGTDTQYF.

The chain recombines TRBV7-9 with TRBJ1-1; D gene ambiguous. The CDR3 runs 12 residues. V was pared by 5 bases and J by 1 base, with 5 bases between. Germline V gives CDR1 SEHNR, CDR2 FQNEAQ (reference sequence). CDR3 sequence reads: CASSRGNTEAFF. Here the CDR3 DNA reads TGTGCCAGCAGCCGCGGGAACACTGAAGCTTTCTTT.

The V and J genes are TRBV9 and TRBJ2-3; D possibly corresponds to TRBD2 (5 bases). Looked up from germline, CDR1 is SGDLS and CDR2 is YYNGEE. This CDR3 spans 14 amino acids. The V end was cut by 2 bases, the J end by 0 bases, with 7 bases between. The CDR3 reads CASSVTISTDTQYF. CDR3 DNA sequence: TGTGCCAGCAGCGTGACTATTAGCACAGATACGCAGTATTTT.

The CDR3 DNA reads as TGTGCCAGCAGCGTAGTTACGGGACAGGGAGATACGCAGTATTTT. Encoded protein: CASSVVTGQGDTQYF. The V call is TRBV9, the J call TRBJ2-3, with 9 bases that match TRBD1. This CDR3 has 15 amino acids. V lost 0 bases, J lost 5 bases, and 4 bases stayed unmatched. From germline, CDR1 is SGDLS and CDR2 YYNGEE.

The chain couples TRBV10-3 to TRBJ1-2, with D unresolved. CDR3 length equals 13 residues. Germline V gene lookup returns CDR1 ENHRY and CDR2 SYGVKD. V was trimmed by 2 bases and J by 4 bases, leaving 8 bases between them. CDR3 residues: CAISEAGPYGYTF. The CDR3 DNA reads TGTGCCATCAGTGAGGCAGGCCCCTATGGCTACACCTTC.

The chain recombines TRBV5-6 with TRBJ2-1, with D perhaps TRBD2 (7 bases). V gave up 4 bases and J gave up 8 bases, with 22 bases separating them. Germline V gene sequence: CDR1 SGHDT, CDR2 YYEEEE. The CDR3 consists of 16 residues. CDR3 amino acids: CASSPKEGGPSHEQFF. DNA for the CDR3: TGTGCCAGCAGCCCGAAGGAGGGGGGGCCTTCGCATGAGCAGTTCTTC.

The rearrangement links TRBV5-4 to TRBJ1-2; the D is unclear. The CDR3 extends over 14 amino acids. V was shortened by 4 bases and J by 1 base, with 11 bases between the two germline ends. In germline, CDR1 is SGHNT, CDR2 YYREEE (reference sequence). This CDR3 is CASSTRGVNYGYTF. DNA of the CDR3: TGTGCCAGCAGCACCCGCGGGGTTAACTATGGCTACACCTTC.

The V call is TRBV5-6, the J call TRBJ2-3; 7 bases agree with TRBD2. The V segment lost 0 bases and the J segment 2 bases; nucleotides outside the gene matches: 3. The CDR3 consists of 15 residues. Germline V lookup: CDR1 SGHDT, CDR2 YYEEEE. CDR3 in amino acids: CASSLVGGTTDTQYF. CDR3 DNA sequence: TGTGCCAGCAGCTTGGTGGGGGGGACCACAGATACGCAGTATTTT.

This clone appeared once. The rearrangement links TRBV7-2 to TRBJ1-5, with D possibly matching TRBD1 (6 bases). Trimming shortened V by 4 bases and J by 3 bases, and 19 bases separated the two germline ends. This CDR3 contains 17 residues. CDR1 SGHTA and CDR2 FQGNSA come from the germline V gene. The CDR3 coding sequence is TGTGCCAGCAGCTCAATCCGAGGGGCAGGGGTCAATCAGCCCCAGCATTTT. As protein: CASSSIRGAGVNQPQHF.

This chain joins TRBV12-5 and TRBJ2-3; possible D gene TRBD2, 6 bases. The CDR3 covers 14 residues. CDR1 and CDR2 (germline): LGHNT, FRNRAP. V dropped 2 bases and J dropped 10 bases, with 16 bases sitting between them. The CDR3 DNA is TGTGCTAGTGGTTTGCCCCCGGGACTTCCATCGCAGTATTTT. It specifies CASGLPPGLPSQYF.

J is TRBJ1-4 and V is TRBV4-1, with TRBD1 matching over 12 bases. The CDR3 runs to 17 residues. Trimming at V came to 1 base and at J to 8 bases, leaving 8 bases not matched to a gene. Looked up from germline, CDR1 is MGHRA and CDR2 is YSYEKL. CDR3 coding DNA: TGCGCCAGCAGCCAAGCCGCGGGACAGGGGGCCCGAGAAAAACTGTTTTTT. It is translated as CASSQAAGQGAREKLFF.

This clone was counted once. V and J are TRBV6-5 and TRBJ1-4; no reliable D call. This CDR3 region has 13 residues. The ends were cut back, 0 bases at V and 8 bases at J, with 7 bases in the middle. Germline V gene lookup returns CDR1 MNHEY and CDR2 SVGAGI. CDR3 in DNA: TGTGCCAGCAGTTACTCTTACAGAGAAAAACTGTTTTTT. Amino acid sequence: CASSYSYREKLFF.

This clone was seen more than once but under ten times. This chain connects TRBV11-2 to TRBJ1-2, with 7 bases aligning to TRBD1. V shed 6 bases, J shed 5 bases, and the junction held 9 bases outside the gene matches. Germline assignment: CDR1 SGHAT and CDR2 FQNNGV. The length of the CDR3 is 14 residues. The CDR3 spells CASRGTGARYGYTF. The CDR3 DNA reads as TGTGCCAGCAGGGGAACAGGGGCGAGATATGGCTACACCTTC.

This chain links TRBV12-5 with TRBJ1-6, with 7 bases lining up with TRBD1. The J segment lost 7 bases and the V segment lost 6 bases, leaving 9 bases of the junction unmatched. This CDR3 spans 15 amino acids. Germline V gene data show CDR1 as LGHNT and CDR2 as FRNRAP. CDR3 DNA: TGTGCTAGTGGGTTAAGGGGACAGTCGAATTCACCCCTCCACTTT. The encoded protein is CASGLRGQSNSPLHF.

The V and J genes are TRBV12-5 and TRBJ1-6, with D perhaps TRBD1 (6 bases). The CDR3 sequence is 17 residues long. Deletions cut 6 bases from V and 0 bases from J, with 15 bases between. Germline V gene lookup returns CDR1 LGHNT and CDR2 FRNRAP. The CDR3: CASGLDRMSSYNSPLHF. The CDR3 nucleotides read TGTGCTAGTGGCCTTGACAGGATGAGCTCCTATAATTCACCCCTCCACTTT.

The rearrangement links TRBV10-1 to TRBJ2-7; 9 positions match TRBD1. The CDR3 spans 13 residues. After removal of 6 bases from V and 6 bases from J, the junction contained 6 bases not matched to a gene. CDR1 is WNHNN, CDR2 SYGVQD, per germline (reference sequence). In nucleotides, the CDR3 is TGCGCCAGCAGCCCGGGACAGGGCAGCGAGCAGTACTTC. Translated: CASSPGQGSEQYF.

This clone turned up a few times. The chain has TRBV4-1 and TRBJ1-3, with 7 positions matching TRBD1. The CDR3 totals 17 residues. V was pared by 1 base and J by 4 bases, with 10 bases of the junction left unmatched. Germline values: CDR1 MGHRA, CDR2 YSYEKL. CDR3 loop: CASSQVGITGAGNTIYF. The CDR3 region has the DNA TGCGCCAGCAGCCAAGTGGGGATAACAGGGGCCGGAAACACCATATATTTT.